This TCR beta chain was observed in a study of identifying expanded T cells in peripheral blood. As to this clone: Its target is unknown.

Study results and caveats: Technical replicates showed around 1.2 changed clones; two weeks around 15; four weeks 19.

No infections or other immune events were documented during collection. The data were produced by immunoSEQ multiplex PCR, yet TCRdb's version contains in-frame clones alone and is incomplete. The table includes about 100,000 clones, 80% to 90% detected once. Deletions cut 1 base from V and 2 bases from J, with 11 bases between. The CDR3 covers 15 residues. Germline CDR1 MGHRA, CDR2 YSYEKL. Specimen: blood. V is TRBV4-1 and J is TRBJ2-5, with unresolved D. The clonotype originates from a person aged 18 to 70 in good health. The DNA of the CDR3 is TGCGCCAGCAGCCAAGTTAATCTGGGACAAGAGACCCAGTACTTC. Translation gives CASSQVNLGQETQYF.